The 9 T cell receptor beta chains below come from one sample, sequenced in a study of blood T cell repertoires in COVID-19. Assay: immunoSEQ multiplex PCR; the TCRdb copy retains only in-frame clones and omits some. The sample includes around 260,000 clones, around 90% seen only once; the top ten take about 4.1%. Sample: peripheral blood. The source is a man in his 60s who had recovered from COVID-19.

V and J are TRBV5-4 and TRBJ2-3; TRBD2 matches at 9 bases. CDR1 is SGHNT, CDR2 YYREEE, per germline (reference sequence). The CDR3 runs 17 residues. V dropped 0 bases and J dropped 5; count of bases not matched to a gene: 10. The CDR3 bases are TGTGCCAGCAGCTTGGCCGTTAGCGGGGGCCCCAAAGATACGCAGTATTTT. This sequence encodes CASSLAVSGGPKDTQYF. The whole variable domain, filled in from reference TRBV5-4 and TRBJ2-3, reads ETGVTQSPTHLIKTRGQQVTLRCSSQSGHNTVSWYQQALGQGPQFIFQYYREEENGRGNFPPRFSGLQFPNYSSELNVNALELDDSALYLCASSLAVSGGPKDTQYFGPGTRLTVL.

This clone showed up many times. The chain combines TRBV9 with TRBJ1-1; 9 positions agree with TRBD1. The CDR3 consists of 15 residues. Germline CDR1 SGDLS, CDR2 YYNGEE. Trimming cost V 3 bases and J 2 bases; bases outside gene matches: 5. As DNA, the CDR3 is TGTGCCAGCAGCGAGGGGACAGGGAGCAACACTGAAGCTTTCTTT. Protein: CASSEGTGSNTEAFF.

This rearrangement joins TRBV6-5 to TRBJ2-1, with D uncertain. V lost 2 bases, J lost 7 bases, and 9 bases lay in between. From germline, CDR1 is MNHEY and CDR2 SVGAGI. The CDR3 length is 13 residues. Written as DNA, the CDR3 is TGTGCCAGCAGTTACGACTGGTTGAATGAGCAGTTCTTC. This translates into CASSYDWLNEQFF.

The V and J genes are TRBV19 and TRBJ2-4; maybe TRBD2 (5 bases). The CDR3 is 16 amino acids. Germline CDR1 is LNHDA and CDR2 is SQIVND (reference sequence). Trimming cost V 2 bases and J 1 base, with 12 bases left between them. CDR3 coding DNA: TGTGCCAGTAGTATATTTCGGGGTCGGGCCAAAAACATTCAGTACTTC. This translates into CASSIFRGRAKNIQYF.

This chain joins TRBV19 and TRBJ1-1, with TRBD1 matching over 9 bases. The CDR3 runs 18 residues. Germline lookup yields CDR1 LNHDA and CDR2 SQIVND (reference sequence). V trimming: 7 bases; J trimming: 6 bases; junction bases outside the gene matches: 21. The CDR3 DNA reads TGTGCCAGTAAATGGTCGGCGACAGGGGGTAAGGGGAGCTCTGAAGCTTTCTTT. Amino acid sequence: CASKWSATGGKGSSEAFF. The whole variable domain, remainder taken from reference TRBV19 and TRBJ1-1, is DGGITQSPKYLFRKEGQNVTLSCEQNLNHDAMYWYRQDPGQGLRLIYYSQIVNDFQKGDIAEGYSVSREKKESFPLTVTSAQKNPTAFYLCASKWSATGGKGSSEAFFGQGTRLTVV.

The rearrangement links TRBV11-2 to TRBJ2-1, with 10 nucleotides matching TRBD2. Looked up from germline, CDR1 is SGHAT and CDR2 is FQNNGV. V was pared by 4 bases and J by 6 bases, with 9 bases of the junction left unmatched. The CDR3 extends over 16 amino acids. CDR3 in amino acids: CASSSDMASGGNEQFF. DNA of the CDR3: TGTGCCAGCAGCTCCGACATGGCTAGCGGGGGCAATGAGCAGTTCTTC.

The V gene is TRBV9, the J gene TRBJ2-5; unclear D gene. The CDR3 spans 13 residues. The ends were cut back, 0 bases at V and 5 bases at J, with 8 bases in the middle. Germline V gene lookup returns CDR1 SGDLS and CDR2 YYNGEE. CDR3 amino acids: CASSVGTIETQYF. CDR3 nucleotide sequence: TGTGCCAGCAGCGTAGGAACTATCGAGACCCAGTACTTC.

CDR3 bases: TGTGCCAGCTCACCGAGGGACAGGGGGTCTTACGAGCAGTACTTC. It is translated as CASSPRDRGSYEQYF. The rearrangement links TRBV18 to TRBJ2-7; 11 nucleotides match TRBD1. Germline loops: CDR1 KGHSH, CDR2 LQKENI. The CDR3 loop spans 15 amino acids. Trimming took 3 bases from V and 4 from J; bases not matched to a gene: 5.

The chain employs TRBV3-1 (or the pseudogene TRBV3-2) and TRBJ1-1; 12 bases align to TRBD1. Germline CDR1 reads LGHDT; CDR2 reads YNNKEL (reference sequence). Trimming took 3 bases from V and 4 from J; bases not matched to a gene: 6. The CDR3 spans 16 residues. CDR3 region: CASSHRDRGLRTEAFF. The CDR3 DNA is TGTGCCAGCAGCCACCGGGACAGGGGGCTGCGCACTGAAGCTTTCTTT.